This T cell receptor (beta chain) comes out of a study of technical replicates of blood from a few donors (TCRdb year 2017). On this clone itself: Which antigen it targets is not known. Base qualities are not recorded, but no much larger clone differs from it by a single base.

Receptor libraries were prepared by the immunoSEQ multiplex PCR assay. TCRdb retrieved this table from immuneACCESS and kept in-frame rearrangements only. Not all clones are present; in checked studies, unresolved V genes account for under half, and no reason is known for the remainder. A total of roughly 14,000 clones appear in this sample, approximately 88% of them only once. About 10% of the sample is in the top ten clones. The CDR3 runs 14 residues from the cysteine to the phenylalanine. CDR3 DNA only is kept here, 42 bases in frame from base 1. The germline V and J ends show losses of 8 bases and 7 bases respectively, and no gene match explains 9 bases of the junction. The germline V gene provides CDR1 WSHSY and CDR2 SAAADI.

The chain joins TRBV10-2 to TRBJ1-5, and TRBD1 aligns with 9 junction nucleotides. This TCR was recovered from a human donor in good health. The sample comprised PBMCs. The CDR3 protein: CASAGQGFRQPQHF. The bases are TGCGCCAGCGCCGGACAGGGGTTCAGGCAGCCCCAGCATTTT.